This T cell receptor (beta chain) came from a study of CD8+ T cells in alopecia areata. Study-level background: Scoring treated patients' severity relied on the percentage of scalp area affected.

Whole-study findings and limits: The treated group had a single nonresponder, limiting CD8+ expansion-response conclusions. With tofacitinib ongoing, many expanded lesional clones persisted in both scalp and blood.

Germline CDR1 is LGHNA and CDR2 is YNFKEQ. Trimming pared 4 bases from V and 2 bases from J, leaving 24 bases between. This CDR3 spans 19 amino acids. The sequencing template was cDNA reverse transcribed from extracted RNA. The protocol was immunoSEQ multiplex PCR, while the TCRdb copy is restricted to in-frame clones and leaves out a portion. The sample holds about 150,000 clones, 45% to 60% seen once. The treatment denotes: oral pan-JAK inhibitor, 5-10 mg twice daily. As part of sample collection, lesional scalp punch biopsies and peripheral blood were taken from alopecia areata patients. With regard to this clone: Antigen: not known.

J is TRBJ2-1 and V is TRBV4-2, with D tentatively TRBD2 (7 bases). The specimen comprised CD8+ T cells sorted from blood, sampled at week 4, from a patient treated with tofacitinib. The source is a human donor with alopecia areata. The CDR3 is CASSLSPWAGADAYNEQFF. The CDR3 DNA reads as TGTGCCAGCAGCCTCAGTCCATGGGCGGGGGCCGACGCCTACAATGAGCAGTTCTTC.